Listed here are 10 T cell receptor beta chains from one sample, sequenced in a study of blood T cell repertoires in COVID-19. Some clones are missing from TCRdb's copy, which holds only in-frame ones; the method was immunoSEQ multiplex PCR. The sample includes approximately 150,000 clones, almost 85% seen only once; the top ten take approximately 3%. The material sequenced was PBMCs or T cells enriched from blood (not recorded which). Source of these receptors: a woman between 45 and 60 years old with acute COVID-19.

The V call is TRBV6-2 or TRBV6-3, the J call TRBJ2-1; TRBD2 aligns across 8 bases. Per germline, CDR1 MNHEY and CDR2 SVGEGT. Unmatched junction bases numbered 8, after V lost 2 bases and J lost 8 bases. This CDR3 region has 15 residues. The CDR3 here is CASSYQRENIYEQFF. The CDR3 DNA reads as TGTGCCAGCAGTTACCAGCGGGAGAATATCTATGAGCAGTTCTTC.

This chain links TRBV10-1 with TRBJ1-1; no firm D call. V shed 6 bases and J shed 11 bases, with 16 bases lying between them. The CDR3 contains 12 residues. Germline V gene data show CDR1 as WNHNN and CDR2 as SYGVQD (reference sequence). The CDR3 nucleotides are TGCGCCAGCAGAGATACCGCGGGATCGGCTTTCTTT. Translating gives CASRDTAGSAFF.

The V gene is TRBV9, the J gene TRBJ2-2; 12 positions agree with TRBD1. The CDR3 totals 22 residues. Unmatched junction bases numbered 16, after V lost 0 bases and J lost 1 base. Germline V gene data show CDR1 as SGDLS and CDR2 as YYNGEE. Here the CDR3 reads CASSVAGGLGTGGSRNTGELFF. In nucleotides, the CDR3 is TGTGCCAGCAGCGTAGCTGGGGGCCTGGGGACAGGGGGCTCGAGGAACACCGGGGAGCTGTTTTTT.

The chain recombines TRBV18 with TRBJ1-3, with D uncertain. V was trimmed by 3 bases and J by 2 bases, leaving 5 bases between them. The CDR3 loop spans 13 amino acids. Germline CDR1 reads KGHSH; CDR2 reads LQKENI. In nucleotides, the CDR3 is TGTGCCAGCTCACCCGGGACTGGAAACACCATATATTTT. It specifies CASSPGTGNTIYF.

The chain joins TRBV2 to TRBJ1-5; D remains ambiguous. CDR1 and CDR2 (germline): SNHLY, FYNNEI. The CDR3 runs to 16 residues. Trimming left V 7 bases short and J 0 bases short, with 16 bases between. The CDR3 reads CASTEGRFPSNQPQHF. As DNA, the CDR3 is TGTGCCAGCACCGAGGGCCGATTTCCTAGCAATCAGCCCCAGCATTTT.

The genes are TRBV5-4 and TRBJ2-3, with 7 bases that match TRBD2. Looked up from germline, CDR1 is SGHNT and CDR2 is YYREEE (reference sequence). V gave up 7 bases and J gave up 3 bases; unmatched junction bases: 8. The length of the CDR3 is 14 residues. The CDR3 region has the DNA TGTGCCAGCGGCCGGGACTATACTACAGATACGCAGTATTTT. Translated, it gives CASGRDYTTDTQYF. The full variable domain, with the rest looked up from reference TRBV5-4 and TRBJ2-3, is ETGVTQSPTHLIKTRGQQVTLRCSSQSGHNTVSWYQQALGQGPQFIFQYYREEENGRGNFPPRFSGLQFPNYSSELNVNALELDDSALYLCASGRDYTTDTQYFGPGTRLTVL.

This chain joins TRBV27 and TRBJ1-2; D may be TRBD1 (5 bases). Trimming shortened V by 5 bases and J by 8 bases, and 21 bases separated the two germline ends. Germline V CDR1 and CDR2: MNHEY, SMNVEV (reference sequence). The CDR3 totals 15 residues. The CDR3 loop reads CASSGGWRDGKGYTF. Here the CDR3 DNA reads TGTGCCAGCAGTGGGGGGTGGAGGGATGGGAAGGGCTACACCTTC.

V is TRBV19 and J is TRBJ1-6; D gene ambiguous. Germline V CDR1 and CDR2: LNHDA, SQIVND (reference sequence). With 6 bases removed from V and 6 bases from J, the gap between germline ends came to 12 bases. This CDR3 contains 14 residues. CDR3 in DNA: TGTGCCAGTAGCCTACGTCGCGGTAATTCACCCCTCCACTTT. It translates to CASSLRRGNSPLHF.

This chain joins TRBV5-4 and TRBJ2-4; D might be TRBD2 (6 bases). The CDR3 contains 15 residues. CDR1 and CDR2 (germline): SGHNT, YYREEE (reference sequence). V was clipped by 2 bases and J by 6 bases, with 15 bases between them. The CDR3 protein is CASSLDGGAVNIQYF. CDR3 nucleotides: TGTGCCAGCAGCTTAGATGGCGGGGCGGTAAACATTCAGTACTTC.

This chain uses TRBV19 with TRBJ1-3; D gene uncertain. Germline V gene data show CDR1 as LNHDA and CDR2 as SQIVND (reference sequence). The CDR3 covers 13 residues. V lost 3 bases to trimming and J lost 4 bases, with 7 bases between them. This CDR3 is CASSMERGNTIYF. The CDR3 DNA sequence: TGTGCCAGTAGTATGGAGAGAGGAAACACCATATATTTT. Based on the CDR3 plus reference TRBV19 and TRBJ1-3, the full variable domain is DGGITQSPKYLFRKEGQNVTLSCEQNLNHDAMYWYRQDPGQGLRLIYYSQIVNDFQKGDIAEGYSVSREKKESFPLTVTSAQKNPTAFYLCASSMERGNTIYFGEGSWLTVV.